One and the same sample provided the 7 T cell receptor beta chains below, sequenced in a study of blood T cell repertoires in COVID-19. Clones were read by immunoSEQ multiplex PCR, and TCRdb kept only the in-frame ones, dropping some. Of about 190,000 clones listed, approximately 86% are singletons. Sequenced sample: PBMCs or T cells enriched from blood (not recorded which). The receptors were gathered from a woman between 35 and 50 years old in a cohort exposed to, infected with or recovered from COVID-19 (not recorded which).

This chain links TRBV5-1 with TRBJ1-1; TRBD1 matches at 8 bases. Trimming removed 4 bases from V and 3 bases from J; junction bases left unmatched: 23. CDR3 length equals 20 residues. Germline V gives CDR1 SGHRS, CDR2 YFSETQ. CDR3 DNA: TGCGCCAGCAGCCTCAACACAGGGGGTAGGTTCGTAAGAGAGGACACTGAAGCTTTCTTT. This sequence encodes CASSLNTGGRFVREDTEAFF.

The chain uses TRBV19 and TRBJ2-7, with 9 nucleotides matching TRBD2. CDR1 is LNHDA and CDR2 is SQIVND in the germline V gene (reference sequence). This CDR3 contains 13 residues. V shed 5 bases and J 4 bases; nucleotides not matched to a gene: 3. The CDR3 here is CASSFTSGYEQYF. CDR3 coding DNA: TGTGCCAGTAGTTTCACTAGCGGGTACGAGCAGTACTTC.

This clone occurred once. The V and J genes are TRBV5-5 and TRBJ1-1; no reliable D call. V lost 2 bases, J lost 8 bases, and 7 bases lay in between. The CDR3 spans 11 residues. From germline, CDR1 is SGHKS and CDR2 YYEKEE (reference sequence). The CDR3 DNA follows: TGTGCCAGCAGCTTAATCACAGAAGCTTTCTTT. This gives the protein CASSLITEAFF. The full variable domain, completed using reference TRBV5-5 and TRBJ1-1, is DAGVTQSPTHLIKTRGQQVTLRCSPISGHKSVSWYQQVLGQGPQFIFQYYEKEERGRGNFPDRFSARQFPNYSSELNVNALLLGDSALYLCASSLITEAFFGQGTRLTVV.

The chain combines TRBV14 with TRBJ2-7; 7 bases map to TRBD2. The CDR3 has 15 residues. Germline V lookup: CDR1 SGHDN, CDR2 FVKESK. J was trimmed by 5 bases and V by 0 bases; bases with no gene match: 7. CDR3 bases: TGTGCCAGCAGCCAAGAGGGCAGACTAGCCCACGAGCAGTACTTC. Residues: CASSQEGRLAHEQYF. The full variable domain, in which reference TRBV14 and TRBJ2-7 provide the parts outside the CDR3, is EAGVTQFPSHSVIEKGQTVTLRCDPISGHDNLYWYRRVMGKEIKFLLHFVKESKQDESGMPNNRFLAERTGGTYSTLKVQPAELEDSGVYFCASSQEGRLAHEQYFGPGTRLTVT.

This clone was detected only once. Other DNA sequences from this sample encode an identical CDR3 as well. The chain links TRBV5-1 to TRBJ1-1; D is unresolved. The CDR3 spans 13 residues. V gave up 4 bases and J gave up 1 base, with 8 bases separating them. CDR1 SGHRS and CDR2 YFSETQ come from the germline V gene. CDR3 protein: CASSLRGNTEAFF. CDR3 coding DNA: TGCGCCAGCAGCCTGAGAGGGAACACTGAAGCTTTCTTT.

V and J are TRBV28 and TRBJ1-2; TRBD1 matches at 7 bases. V dropped 7 bases and J dropped 6; count of bases not matched to a gene: 11. The CDR3 contains 14 residues. Per germline, CDR1 MDHEN and CDR2 SYDVKM. The CDR3 loop is CASTTADDRDGYTF. Written as DNA, the CDR3 is TGTGCCAGCACAACTGCAGACGACAGGGATGGCTACACCTTC.

The chain employs TRBV4-3 and TRBJ2-2, with TRBD1 matching 8 bases. Germline-derived CDR1 and CDR2 are LGHNA and YSLEER. J lost 4 bases, V lost 5 bases, and 6 bases had no gene match. This CDR3 spans 15 amino acids. CDR3: CASSVGTGRTGELFF. As DNA, the CDR3 is TGCGCCAGCAGCGTGGGGACAGGTCGCACCGGGGAGCTGTTTTTT.